These T cell receptor beta chains were read from a single sample in a study of blood T cell repertoires in COVID-19. Libraries were prepared by immunoSEQ multiplex PCR; TCRdb keeps only in-frame clonotypes and omits some of them. Among tens of thousands of clones, just over 85% were seen once, and the ten largest hold less than 20%. Source material: peripheral blood. The receptors come from a woman aged 80 or over with acute or convalescent COVID-19. Both conserved end residues are part of each CDR3. A D gene is named only where the DNA matches it firmly.

length | J | V | D | CDR3 | DNA
15 | TRBJ2-7 | TRBV7-8 | TRBD1 | CASRKDRGTFYEQYF | TGTGCCAGCAGAAAGGACAGGGGCACTTTCTACGAGCAGTACTTC
15 | TRBJ2-1 | TRBV21-1 | - | CASKLAGGRYNEQFF | TGTGCCAGCAAACTAGCGGGGGGGCGGTACAATGAGCAGTTCTTC
16 | TRBJ2-7 | TRBV5-4 | - | CASSSPRGGGVSEQYF | TGTGCCAGCAGCTCCCCCCGTGGGGGAGGTGTCTCCGAGCAGTACTTC
14 | TRBJ2-2 | TRBV18 | - | CASHGTQNTGELFF | TGTGCCAGCCACGGGACTCAGAACACCGGGGAGCTGTTTTTT
15 | TRBJ1-5 | TRBV5-1 | TRBD1 | CASSTRTGSNQPQHF | TGCGCCAGCAGCACACGGACAGGGAGCAATCAGCCCCAGCATTTT
15 | TRBJ2-1 | TRBV7-2 | TRBD2 | CASSSEGLAGNEQFF | TGTGCCAGCAGCTCCGAGGGACTAGCGGGCAATGAGCAGTTCTTC
15 | TRBJ1-5 | TRBV3-1/TRBV3-2 | - | CASSLFLGLDQPQHF | TGTGCCAGCAGCCTGTTTTTGGGCCTTGATCAGCCCCAGCATTTT
15 | TRBJ1-3 | TRBV4-3 | - | CASSQDGLSGNTIYF | TGCGCCAGCAGCCAAGATGGCCTCTCTGGAAACACCATATATTTT
14 | TRBJ1-6 | TRBV19 | - | CASSIEGGISPLHF | TGTGCCAGTAGTATCGAGGGAGGAATTTCACCCCTCCACTTT
12 | TRBJ1-2 | TRBV5-6 | - | CASSLQGDGYTF | TGTGCCAGCAGCTTGCAGGGTGATGGCTACACCTTC
15 | TRBJ2-5 | TRBV6-2/TRBV6-3 | - | CASSYLGGQRETQYF | TGTGCCAGCAGTTACCTCGGGGGACAGAGGGAGACCCAGTACTTC
15 | TRBJ2-7 | TRBV9 | TRBD2 | CASSVGELAGGEQYF | TGTGCCAGCAGCGTAGGGGAGCTAGCGGGAGGGGAGCAGTACTTC
14 | TRBJ2-1 | TRBV11-2 | TRBD2 | CASSLLRGGYEQFF | TGTGCCAGCAGCTTGCTTCGGGGGGGGTATGAGCAGTTCTTC
13 | TRBJ1-2 | TRBV29-1 | - | CRVPDRAGGGYTF | TGCCGCGTTCCGGACCGGGCGGGGGGGGGCTACACCTTC
15 | TRBJ1-1 | TRBV18 | - | CASSPETGMNTEAFF | TGTGCCAGCTCACCAGAGACAGGCATGAACACTGAAGCTTTCTTT
16 | TRBJ2-3 | TRBV30 | TRBD2 | CAWNGLAGGRADTQYF | TGTGCCTGGAACGGACTAGCGGGAGGAAGGGCAGATACGCAGTATTTT
14 | TRBJ1-2 | TRBV28 | TRBD1 | CASSYPTGGYGYTF | TGTGCCAGCAGTTACCCGACAGGGGGGTATGGCTACACCTTC
16 | TRBJ1-4 | TRBV12-5 | - | CASGLGGGTTNEKLFF | TGTGCTAGTGGACTAGGCGGGGGGACCACTAATGAAAAACTGTTTTTT
16 | TRBJ1-4 | TRBV4-3 | - | CASSQDRGFTNEKLFF | TGCGCCAGCAGCCAAGATAGGGGTTTCACTAATGAAAAACTGTTTTTT
15 | TRBJ2-7 | TRBV7-6 | TRBD1 | CASSLDDRGAYEQYF | TGTGCCAGCAGCTTAGACGACAGGGGGGCCTACGAGCAGTACTTC
16 | TRBJ2-1 | TRBV27 | TRBD2 | CASSLSGLAGVYEQFF | TGTGCCAGCAGTTTATCTGGACTAGCGGGAGTCTATGAGCAGTTCTTC
14 | TRBJ1-3 | TRBV7-2 | - | CASSLARRADTIYF | TGTGCCAGCAGCTTAGCGAGGAGGGCGGACACCATATATTTT
17 | TRBJ2-1 | TRBV11-2 | TRBD2 | CASSVPTSGNPYNEQFF | TGTGCCAGCAGCGTACCGACTAGCGGGAACCCCTACAATGAGCAGTTCTTC